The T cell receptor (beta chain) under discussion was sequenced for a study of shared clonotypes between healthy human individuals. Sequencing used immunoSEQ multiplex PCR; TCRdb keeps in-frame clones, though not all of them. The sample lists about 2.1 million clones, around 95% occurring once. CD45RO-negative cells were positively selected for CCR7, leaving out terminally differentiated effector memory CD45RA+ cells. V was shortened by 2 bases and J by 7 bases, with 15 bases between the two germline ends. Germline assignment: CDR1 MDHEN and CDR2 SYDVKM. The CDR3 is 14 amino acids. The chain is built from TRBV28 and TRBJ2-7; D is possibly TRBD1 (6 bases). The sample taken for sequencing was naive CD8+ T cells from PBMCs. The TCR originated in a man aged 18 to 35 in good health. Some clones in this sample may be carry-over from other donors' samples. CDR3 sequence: CASSLGGPMREQYF. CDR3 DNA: TGTGCCAGCAGTTTAGGGGGCCCTATGCGGGAGCAGTACTTC.